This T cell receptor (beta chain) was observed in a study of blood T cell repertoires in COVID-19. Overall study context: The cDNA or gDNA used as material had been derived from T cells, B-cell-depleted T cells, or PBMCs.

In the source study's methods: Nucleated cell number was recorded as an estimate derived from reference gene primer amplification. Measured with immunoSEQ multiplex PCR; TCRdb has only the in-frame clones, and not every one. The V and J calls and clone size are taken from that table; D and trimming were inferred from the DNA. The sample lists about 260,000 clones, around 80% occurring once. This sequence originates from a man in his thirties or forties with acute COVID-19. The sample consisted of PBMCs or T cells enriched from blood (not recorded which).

CDR3 sequence: CASDGTRESGANVLTF. CDR3 in DNA: TGTGCCAGTGACGGGACAAGAGAGTCTGGGGCCAACGTCCTGACTTTC. J is TRBJ2-6 and V is TRBV19; D possibly corresponds to TRBD1 (6 bases). The CDR3 covers 16 residues. V was clipped by 8 bases and J by 1 base, with 15 bases between them. CDR1 is LNHDA, CDR2 SQIVND, per germline (reference sequence).